This TCR beta chain is drawn from a study of CD8+CD57+ T cells in acquired aplastic anemia. Across the whole study: Yields of DNA that came from sorted CD4+ and CD8+ cells averaged roughly 3.2 ug. Healthy donors gave some 10 million reads on average for CD4+ cells. Study outcomes and limitations: Patients and controls shared about 30 CD8+ CDR3 sequences. Controls did not differ significantly from patients in CD8+ Simpson's diversity.

Genomic DNA was employed as the template in profiling TCR beta VDJ and CDR3. TCRdb called the reads again in MiXCR, with one record for every CDR3 protein. The data contain about 210,000 distinct CDR3 sequences, 34% of them singletons. This clonotype was found a few times. No antigen is known for it. Germline CDR1 MNHNY, CDR2 SVGAGI (reference sequence). The CDR3 spans 15 residues. The V and J ends lost 0 bases and 2 bases respectively, with 10 bases between them. The receptor's source is a human donor in good health, serving as a control. The sample taken for sequencing was sorted CD4+, CD8+, or CD8+CD57+ T cells (not recorded which) from PBMCs. This rearrangement joins TRBV6-6 to TRBJ1-1, with D maybe TRBD1 (6 bases). The CDR3 here is CASSYSRTANTEAFF. The CDR3 bases are TGTGCCAGCAGTTACTCTCGGACAGCCAACACTGAAGCTTTCTTT.